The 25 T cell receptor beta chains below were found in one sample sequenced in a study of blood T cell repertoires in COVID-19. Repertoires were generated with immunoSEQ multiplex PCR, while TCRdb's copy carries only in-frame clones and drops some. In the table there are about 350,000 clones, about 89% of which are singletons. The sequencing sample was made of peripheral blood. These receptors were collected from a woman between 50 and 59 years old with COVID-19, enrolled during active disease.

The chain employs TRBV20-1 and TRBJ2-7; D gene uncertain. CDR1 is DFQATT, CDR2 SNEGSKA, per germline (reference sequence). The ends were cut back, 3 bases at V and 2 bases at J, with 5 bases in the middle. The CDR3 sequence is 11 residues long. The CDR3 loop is CSARATYEQYF. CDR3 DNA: TGCAGTGCTAGGGCAACCTACGAGCAGTACTTC.

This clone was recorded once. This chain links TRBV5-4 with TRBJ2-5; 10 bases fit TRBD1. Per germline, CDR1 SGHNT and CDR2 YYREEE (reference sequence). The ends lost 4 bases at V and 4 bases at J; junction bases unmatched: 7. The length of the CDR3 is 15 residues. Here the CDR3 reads CASSRDRGSRETQYF. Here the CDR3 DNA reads TGTGCCAGCAGCAGGGACAGGGGAAGTAGAGAGACCCAGTACTTC.

The CDR3 DNA is TGTGCCAGTAGTACCAGGGGCCGGAGACAAGAGACCCAGTACTTC. It is translated as CASSTRGRRQETQYF. The chain carries TRBV19 and TRBJ2-5, with D possibly matching TRBD1 (6 bases). V was trimmed by 4 bases and J by 2 bases, leaving 14 bases between them. This CDR3 spans 15 amino acids. Looked up from germline, CDR1 is LNHDA and CDR2 is SQIVND (reference sequence).

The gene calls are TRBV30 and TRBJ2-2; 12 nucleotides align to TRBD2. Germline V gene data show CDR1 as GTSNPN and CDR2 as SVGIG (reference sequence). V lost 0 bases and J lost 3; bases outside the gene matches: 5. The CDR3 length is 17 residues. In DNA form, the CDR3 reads TGTGCCTGGAGTGTACTAGGGACTAGCGGGTACACCGGGGAGCTGTTTTTT. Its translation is CAWSVLGTSGYTGELFF.

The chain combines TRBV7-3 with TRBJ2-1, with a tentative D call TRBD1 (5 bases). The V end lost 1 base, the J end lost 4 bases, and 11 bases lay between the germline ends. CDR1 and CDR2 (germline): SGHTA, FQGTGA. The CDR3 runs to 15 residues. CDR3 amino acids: CASSLRGGAYNEQFF. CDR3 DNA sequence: TGTGCCAGCAGCTTAAGGGGCGGCGCGTACAATGAGCAGTTCTTC.

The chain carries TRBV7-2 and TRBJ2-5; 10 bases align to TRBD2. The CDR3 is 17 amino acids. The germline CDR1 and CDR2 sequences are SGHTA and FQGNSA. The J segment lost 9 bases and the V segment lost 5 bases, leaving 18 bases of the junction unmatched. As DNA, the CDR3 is TGTGCCAGCAGCCCCTGGCCGAGGACTAGCGGTCAGGGGGCCCAGTACTTC. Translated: CASSPWPRTSGQGAQYF. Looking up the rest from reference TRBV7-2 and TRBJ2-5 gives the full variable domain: GAGVSQSPSNKVTEKGKDVELRCDPISGHTALYWYRQSLGQGLEFLIYFQGNSAPDKSGLPSDRFSAERTGGSVSTLTIQRTQQEDSAVYLCASSPWPRTSGQGAQYFGPGTRLLVL.

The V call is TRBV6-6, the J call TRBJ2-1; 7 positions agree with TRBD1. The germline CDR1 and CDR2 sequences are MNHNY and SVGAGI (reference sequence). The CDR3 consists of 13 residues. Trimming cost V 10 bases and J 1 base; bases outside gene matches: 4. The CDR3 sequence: CAIRQGSYNEQFF. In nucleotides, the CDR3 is TGTGCCATAAGACAGGGTTCCTACAATGAGCAGTTCTTC.

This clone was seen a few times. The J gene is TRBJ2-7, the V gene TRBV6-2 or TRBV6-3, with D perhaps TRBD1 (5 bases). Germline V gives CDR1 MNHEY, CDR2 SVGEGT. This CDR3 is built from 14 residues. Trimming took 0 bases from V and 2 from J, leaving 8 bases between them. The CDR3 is CASSYSAGTYEQYF. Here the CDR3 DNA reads TGTGCCAGCAGTTACTCAGCAGGGACCTACGAGCAGTACTTC.

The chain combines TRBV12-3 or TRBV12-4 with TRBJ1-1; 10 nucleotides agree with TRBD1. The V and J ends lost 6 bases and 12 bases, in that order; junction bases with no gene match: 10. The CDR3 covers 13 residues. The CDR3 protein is CASRKTGGLWSFF. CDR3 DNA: TGTGCCAGCAGAAAGACAGGGGGCCTGTGGTCTTTCTTT.

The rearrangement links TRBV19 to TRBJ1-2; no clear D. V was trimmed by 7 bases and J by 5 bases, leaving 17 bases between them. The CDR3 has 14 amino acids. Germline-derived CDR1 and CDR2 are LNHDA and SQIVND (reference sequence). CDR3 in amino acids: CASTSIGLGYGYTF. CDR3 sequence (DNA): TGTGCCAGTACCTCAATCGGGTTAGGTTATGGCTACACCTTC.

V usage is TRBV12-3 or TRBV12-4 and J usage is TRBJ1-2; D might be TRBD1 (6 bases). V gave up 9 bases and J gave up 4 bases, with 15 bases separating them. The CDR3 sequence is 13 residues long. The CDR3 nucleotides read TGTGCCAGTAAACAGGGCCTTCTCTATGGCTACACCTTC. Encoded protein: CASKQGLLYGYTF.

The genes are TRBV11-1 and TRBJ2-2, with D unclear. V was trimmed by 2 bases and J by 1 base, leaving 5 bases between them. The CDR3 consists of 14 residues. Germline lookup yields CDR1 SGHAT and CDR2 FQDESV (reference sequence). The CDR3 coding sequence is TGTGCCAGCAGCTTAACGGGGAACACCGGGGAGCTGTTTTTT. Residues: CASSLTGNTGELFF. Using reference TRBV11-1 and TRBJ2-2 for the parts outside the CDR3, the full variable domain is EAEVAQSPRYKITEKSQAVAFWCDPISGHATLYWYRQILGQGPELLVQFQDESVVDDSQLPKDRFSAERLKGVDSTLKIQPAELGDSAMYLCASSLTGNTGELFFGEGSRLTVL.

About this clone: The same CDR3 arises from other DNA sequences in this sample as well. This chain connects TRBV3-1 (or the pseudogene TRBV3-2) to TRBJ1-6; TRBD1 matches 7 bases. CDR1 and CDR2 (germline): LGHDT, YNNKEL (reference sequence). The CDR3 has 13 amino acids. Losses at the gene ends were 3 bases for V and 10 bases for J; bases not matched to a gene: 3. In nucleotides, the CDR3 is TGTGCCAGCAGCCAGACAGGGCTGTCACCCCTCCACTTT. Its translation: CASSQTGLSPLHF.

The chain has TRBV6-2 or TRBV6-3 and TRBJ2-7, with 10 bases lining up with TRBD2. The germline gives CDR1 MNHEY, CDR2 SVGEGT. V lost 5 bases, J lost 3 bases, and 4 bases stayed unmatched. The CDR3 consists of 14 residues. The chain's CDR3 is CASSQAGGLYEQYF. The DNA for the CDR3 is TGTGCCAGCAGTCAAGCGGGAGGGCTCTACGAGCAGTACTTC.

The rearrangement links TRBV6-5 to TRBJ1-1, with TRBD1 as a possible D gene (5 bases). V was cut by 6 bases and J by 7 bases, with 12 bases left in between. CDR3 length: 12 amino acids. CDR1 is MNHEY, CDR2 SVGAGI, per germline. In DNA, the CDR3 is TGTGCCAGCAGGGACAAAGGAATTGAAGCTTTCTTT. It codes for CASRDKGIEAFF.

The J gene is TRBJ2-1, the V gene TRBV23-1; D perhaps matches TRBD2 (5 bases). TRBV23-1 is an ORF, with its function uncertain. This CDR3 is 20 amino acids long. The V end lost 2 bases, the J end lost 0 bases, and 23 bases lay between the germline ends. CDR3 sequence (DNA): TGCGCCAGCAGTCAACTCGTCGGAGGACGGCCAGATTGCTCCTACAATGAGCAGTTCTTC. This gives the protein CASSQLVGGRPDCSYNEQFF.

As DNA, the CDR3 is TGTGCCAGCAGTCCGACAGGCAATCAGCCCCAGCATTTT. Its protein is CASSPTGNQPQHF. The V gene is TRBV12-3 or TRBV12-4, the J gene TRBJ1-5; D may be TRBD1 (5 bases). This CDR3 is built from 13 residues. Between the trimmed V and J ends, which lost 5 bases and 2 bases, there was a span of 7 bases.

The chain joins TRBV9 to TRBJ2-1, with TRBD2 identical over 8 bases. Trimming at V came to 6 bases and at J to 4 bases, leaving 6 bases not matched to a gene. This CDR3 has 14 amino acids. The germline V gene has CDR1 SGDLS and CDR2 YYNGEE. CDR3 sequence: CASTAGGGYNEQFF. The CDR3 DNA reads TGTGCCAGCACCGCGGGAGGCGGGTACAATGAGCAGTTCTTC.

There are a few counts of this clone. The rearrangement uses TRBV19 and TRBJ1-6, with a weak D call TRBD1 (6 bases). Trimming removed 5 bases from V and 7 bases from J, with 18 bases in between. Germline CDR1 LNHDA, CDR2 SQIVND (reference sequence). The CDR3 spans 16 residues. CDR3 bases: TGTGCCAGTAGTGGCCGACCGGACAGTCTCAATTCACCCCTCCACTTT. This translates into CASSGRPDSLNSPLHF.

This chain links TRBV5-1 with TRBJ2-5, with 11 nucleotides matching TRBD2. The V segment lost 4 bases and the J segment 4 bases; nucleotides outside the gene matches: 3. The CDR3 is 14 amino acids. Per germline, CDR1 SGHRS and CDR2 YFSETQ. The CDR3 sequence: CASSETSGRETQYF. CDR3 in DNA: TGCGCCAGCAGCGAAACTAGCGGGAGAGAGACCCAGTACTTC.

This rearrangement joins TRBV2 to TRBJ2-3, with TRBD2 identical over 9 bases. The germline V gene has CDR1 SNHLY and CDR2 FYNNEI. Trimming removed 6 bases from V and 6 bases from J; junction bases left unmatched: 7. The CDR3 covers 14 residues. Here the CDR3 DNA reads TGTGCCAGCAGAGGGGTAGCGGGAGCGGATACGCAGTATTTT. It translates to CASRGVAGADTQYF.

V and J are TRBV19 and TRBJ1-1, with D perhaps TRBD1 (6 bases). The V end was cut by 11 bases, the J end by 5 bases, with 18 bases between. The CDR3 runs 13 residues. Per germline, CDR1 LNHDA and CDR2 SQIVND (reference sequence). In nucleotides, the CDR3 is TGTGCCGTCCAGACCAGGGGTGGAACTGAAGCTTTCTTT. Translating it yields CAVQTRGGTEAFF.

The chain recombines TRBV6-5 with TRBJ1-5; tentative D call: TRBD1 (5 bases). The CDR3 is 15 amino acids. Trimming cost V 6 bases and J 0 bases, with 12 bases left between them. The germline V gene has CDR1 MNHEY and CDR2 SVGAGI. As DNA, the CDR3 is TGTGCCAGCAGCCGCGACAGATATAGCAATCAGCCCCAGCATTTT. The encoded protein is CASSRDRYSNQPQHF.

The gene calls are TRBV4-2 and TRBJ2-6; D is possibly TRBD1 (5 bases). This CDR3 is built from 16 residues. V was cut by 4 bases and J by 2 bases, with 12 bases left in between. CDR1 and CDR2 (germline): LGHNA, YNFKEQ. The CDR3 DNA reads TGTGCCAGCAGCCCTCAGGGTTCCACTGGGGCCAACGTCCTGACTTTC. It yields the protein CASSPQGSTGANVLTF.

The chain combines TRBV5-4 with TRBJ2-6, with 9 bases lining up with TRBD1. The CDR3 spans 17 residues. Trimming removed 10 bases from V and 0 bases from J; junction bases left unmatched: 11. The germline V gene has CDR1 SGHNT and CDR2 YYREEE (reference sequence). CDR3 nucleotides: TGTGCCGAAACTTCGGGACAGGGAAGCTCTGGGGCCAACGTCCTGACTTTC. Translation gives CAETSGQGSSGANVLTF.